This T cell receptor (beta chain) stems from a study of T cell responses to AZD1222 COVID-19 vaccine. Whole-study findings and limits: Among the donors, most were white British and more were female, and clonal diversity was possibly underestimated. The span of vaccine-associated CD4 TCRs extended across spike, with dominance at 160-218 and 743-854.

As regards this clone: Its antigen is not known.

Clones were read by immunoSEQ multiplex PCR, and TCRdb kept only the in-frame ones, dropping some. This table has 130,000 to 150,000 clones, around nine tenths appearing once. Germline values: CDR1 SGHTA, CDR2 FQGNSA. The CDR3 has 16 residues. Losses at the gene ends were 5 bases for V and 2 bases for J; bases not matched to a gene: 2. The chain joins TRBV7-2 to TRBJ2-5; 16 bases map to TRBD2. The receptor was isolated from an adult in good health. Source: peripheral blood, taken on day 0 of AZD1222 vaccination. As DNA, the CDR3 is TGTGCCAGCAGCCAGGGACTAGCGGGGGGGCAAGAGACCCAGTACTTC. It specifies CASSQGLAGGQETQYF.